The present T cell receptor (beta chain) was sequenced within a study of T cell repertoires in cytomegalovirus infection (dated 2019 in TCRdb). About the study as a whole: Peptide stimulations targeted recently identified HLA-C-restricted CMV epitopes, whose presentation resists viral immunomodulation, together with well-studied HLA-B-restricted epitopes. The HLA type of each donor mattered for the analysis, because public TCR beta signatures pointed to carriage of CMV infection along with the matching HLA type.

According to the study, the label for this sample's treatment or condition signals: in vitro stimulation with specific CMV peptide epitopes to enrich CMV-specific T cells. This clonotype came up once. Which antigen it targets is not known. Per-base qualities were not stored, and no clone one base away is much larger. Support from one read is weak. Study-level results and caveats: The ex vivo response was dominated by HLA-C-restricted CMV-specific TCR beta clonotypes, and the single most frequent clonotype in two of eight donors was supplied by these HLA-C-restricted clonotypes. In both this cohort and an independent cohort of 352 donors, the cumulative frequency of public TCR beta family members distinguished carriers of CMV infection plus the relevant HLA type.

The sequencing machine was an Illumina HiSeq 1500. TCRdb cleaned the public reads at Q25 with fastp, built clones with MiXCR and kept in-frame beta chains. All rows with the same CDR3 protein become a single entry with the most common DNA and genes. The sample has hundreds of thousands of distinct CDR3 sequences on record, roughly 31% of them singletons. The ten largest clones capture over 10% of the sample. The CDR3 covers 18 residues, taking in both the cysteine and the phenylalanine. Here the CDR3 DNA is all that survives: 54 bases in frame from base 1. The germline V and J ends show losses of 5 bases and 1 base respectively, and no gene match explains 12 bases of the junction.

This clonotype was obtained from a human donor in good health (CMV status not recorded). Some clones in this sample may be carry-over from other donors' samples. Specimen: cultured CD8+ T cells from PBMCs, collected from culture after CMV antigen stimulation. The rearranged chain carries TRBV12-3 or TRBV12-4 and TRBJ1-2, with TRBD1 matching 11 junction bases. CDR3 loop: CASSGPGTGGSLNYGYTF. The sequenced DNA: TGTGCCAGCAGTGGCCCAGGGACAGGGGGAAGTCTTAACTATGGCTACACCTTC.